The 17 T cell receptor beta chains reported below all come from one sample, sequenced in a study of B cell selection in AIRE deficiency. This table comes from immunoSEQ multiplex PCR, and its TCRdb copy is limited to in-frame clones, with some not included. The sample carries tens of thousands of clones, over 90% recorded once. The regulatory T cell sort gate was CD4+CD25hiCD127low/negative. Sample: Tregs sorted from PBMCs. These receptors were collected from a human donor with AIRE deficiency.

The gene calls are TRBV10-3 and TRBJ1-5; tentatively, D is TRBD1 (5 bases). The CDR3 contains 14 residues. Trimming pared 8 bases from V and 2 bases from J, leaving 13 bases between. Germline CDR1 is ENHRY and CDR2 is SYGVKD. The CDR3 DNA follows: TGTGCCATCTCCTCCGAAGGGGGCAATCAGCCCCAGCATTTT. It codes for CAISSEGGNQPQHF.

The V gene is TRBV7-9, the J gene TRBJ2-2; D is possibly TRBD1 (6 bases). Germline assignment: CDR1 SEHNR and CDR2 FQNEAQ (reference sequence). Trimming took 6 bases from V and 9 from J, leaving 17 bases between them. The CDR3 loop spans 14 amino acids. The CDR3 loop is CASRRRTQGRELFF. CDR3 sequence (DNA): TGTGCCAGCAGGCGGCGGACGCAGGGGCGGGAGCTGTTTTTT.

The rearrangement links TRBV19 to TRBJ2-3; D might be TRBD2 (6 bases). Trimming took 1 base from V and 7 from J, leaving 15 bases between them. Germline V gene data show CDR1 as LNHDA and CDR2 as SQIVND (reference sequence). The CDR3 covers 15 residues. The CDR3 DNA follows: TGTGCCAGTAGTATAGGCGCGGCGGGACTGAATACGCAGTATTTT. Protein sequence: CASSIGAAGLNTQYF. Together with reference TRBV19 and TRBJ2-3, the CDR3 gives the full variable domain: DGGITQSPKYLFRKEGQNVTLSCEQNLNHDAMYWYRQDPGQGLRLIYYSQIVNDFQKGDIAEGYSVSREKKESFPLTVTSAQKNPTAFYLCASSIGAAGLNTQYFGPGTRLTVL.

V and J are TRBV4-3 and TRBJ2-1; 12 bases match TRBD2. V trimming: 2 bases; J trimming: 0 bases; junction bases outside the gene matches: 5. The length of the CDR3 is 18 residues. The germline CDR1 and CDR2 sequences are LGHNA and YSLEER. This chain's CDR3 is CASSQLAGGPGSYNEQFF. Written as DNA, the CDR3 is TGCGCCAGCAGCCAACTAGCGGGAGGGCCGGGCTCCTACAATGAGCAGTTCTTC.

J is TRBJ2-7 and V is TRBV27, with 9 bases identical to TRBD2. The CDR3 has 17 residues. Germline lookup yields CDR1 MNHEY and CDR2 SMNVEV (reference sequence). Unmatched junction bases numbered 10, after V lost 0 bases and J lost 4 bases. The DNA for the CDR3 is TGTGCCAGCAGTTTATCGGTCCGCGGGAGGGCTAGTTACGAGCAGTACTTC. Amino acid sequence: CASSLSVRGRASYEQYF.

The gene calls are TRBV4-1 and TRBJ2-5; D is possibly TRBD1 (8 bases). V lost 4 bases to trimming and J lost 6 bases, with 21 bases between them. Germline lookup yields CDR1 MGHRA and CDR2 YSYEKL. The CDR3 runs to 16 residues. CDR3 sequence reads: CASSPSPLQGGQTQYF. The CDR3, as DNA: TGCGCCAGCAGCCCAAGTCCGCTACAGGGGGGGCAGACCCAGTACTTC.

The chain uses TRBV19 and TRBJ2-7, with D unclear. This CDR3 is 14 amino acids long. The V gene lost 0 bases and the J gene lost 1 base, with 7 bases spanning the gap. The germline gives CDR1 LNHDA, CDR2 SQIVND (reference sequence). CDR3 bases: TGTGCCAGTAGTATAGATCGGTTATCCTACGAGCAGTACTTC. Its translation: CASSIDRLSYEQYF.

This clone has only a few counts. The chain is built from TRBV10-3 and TRBJ2-7; 8 nucleotides line up with TRBD1. V gave up 6 bases and J gave up 2 bases; unmatched junction bases: 3. CDR1 ENHRY and CDR2 SYGVKD come from the germline V gene. This CDR3 contains 13 residues. For the CDR3, the DNA is TGTGCCATCAGCGGACAGGGCGCCTACGAGCAGTACTTC. Its translation is CAISGQGAYEQYF.

The chain joins TRBV28 to TRBJ1-2; 8 positions agree with TRBD1. CDR1 is MDHEN and CDR2 is SYDVKM in the germline V gene. The CDR3 covers 12 residues. Unmatched junction bases numbered 2, after V lost 7 bases and J lost 4 bases. This CDR3 is CASTGQGYGYTF. The DNA for the CDR3 is TGTGCCAGCACCGGACAGGGCTATGGCTACACCTTC.

This chain links TRBV6-5 with TRBJ1-4; unclear D gene. Per germline, CDR1 MNHEY and CDR2 SVGAGI. The CDR3 covers 15 residues. The germline V and J ends were trimmed by 5 bases and 10 bases, with 20 bases remaining between them. CDR3: CASSGRLLDRGKLFF. DNA of the CDR3: TGTGCCAGCAGTGGAAGACTACTAGACCGAGGAAAACTGTTTTTT.

This clone was seen only once. The rearrangement joins TRBV7-2 to TRBJ2-7; TRBD2 matches 13 bases. V lost 2 bases to trimming and J lost 10 bases; unmatched junction nucleotides: 14. Germline CDR1 reads SGHTA; CDR2 reads FQGNSA. This CDR3 has 17 residues. The CDR3 nucleotides are TGTGCCAGCAGCTTATATTTCTTCGGGACTAGCGGGATCCGTCAGTACTTC. This codes for CASSLYFFGTSGIRQYF. Together with reference TRBV7-2 and TRBJ2-7, the CDR3 gives the full variable domain: GAGVSQSPSNKVTEKGKDVELRCDPISGHTALYWYRQSLGQGLEFLIYFQGNSAPDKSGLPSDRFSAERTGGSVSTLTIQRTQQEDSAVYLCASSLYFFGTSGIRQYFGPGTRLTVT.

The chain combines TRBV7-9 with TRBJ1-2; possible D gene TRBD1, 6 bases. Trimming removed 5 bases at V and 8 bases at J, with 21 bases between. The CDR3 is 15 residues long. CDR1 and CDR2 from the germline V gene are SEHNR and FQNEAQ (reference sequence). The CDR3 DNA reads TGTGCCAGCAGCCAAACCCTAGGGGGGGCGCAGGGCTACACCTTC. This gives the protein CASSQTLGGAQGYTF.

The rearrangement joins TRBV5-6 to TRBJ2-7; 11 nucleotides match TRBD1. The germline V gene encodes CDR1 SGHDT and CDR2 YYEEEE. The V gene end was trimmed by 1 base and the J gene end by 2 bases; junction bases not matched to a gene: 2. The CDR3 is 15 amino acids. This CDR3 reads CASSLKGQGAYEQYF. DNA of the CDR3: TGTGCCAGCAGCTTGAAGGGACAGGGGGCCTACGAGCAGTACTTC.

This chain joins TRBV10-3 and TRBJ2-3, with 8 bases that match TRBD2. The CDR3 covers 17 residues. With V trimmed by 2 bases and J by 0 bases, 7 bases remained unmatched. Germline lookup yields CDR1 ENHRY and CDR2 SYGVKD. CDR3 coding DNA: TGTGCCATCAGTGAGGGTTTAGCGGGACCTAGCACAGATACGCAGTATTTT. It is translated as CAISEGLAGPSTDTQYF.

This chain links TRBV2 with TRBJ2-5; D gene uncertain. The CDR3 spans 11 residues. Germline V gene sequence: CDR1 SNHLY, CDR2 FYNNEI. V lost 4 bases to trimming and J lost 5 bases, with 5 bases between them. The CDR3: CASSVLETQYF. In nucleotides, the CDR3 is TGTGCCAGCAGTGTGTTGGAGACCCAGTACTTC.

J is TRBJ1-5 and V is TRBV28; no reliable D call. Germline CDR1 reads MDHEN; CDR2 reads SYDVKM. CDR3 length: 13 residues. V shed 6 bases and J shed 3 bases, with 9 bases lying between them. The CDR3 protein is CASRGLPNQPQHF. CDR3 coding DNA: TGTGCCAGCAGAGGGCTACCCAATCAGCCCCAGCATTTT.

The gene calls are TRBV18 and TRBJ2-7, with D possibly matching TRBD2 (5 bases). Per the germline V gene, CDR1 is KGHSH and CDR2 is LQKENI. The CDR3 spans 17 residues. The V end was cut by 0 bases, the J end by 0 bases, with 15 bases between. CDR3 bases: TGTGCCAGCTCACCACCGAGATCGGGGTACGACTCCTACGAGCAGTACTTC. This translates into CASSPPRSGYDSYEQYF.